Below are 8 T cell receptor beta chains sequenced from a single sample in a study of T cell responses to AZD1222 COVID-19 vaccine. The protocol was immunoSEQ multiplex PCR, while the TCRdb copy is restricted to in-frame clones and leaves out a portion. Of roughly 180,000 clones in the sample, about 90% were seen once. The sample here was peripheral blood, taken on day 0 of AZD1222 vaccination. These receptors were taken from an adult in good health.

The J gene is TRBJ2-2, the V gene TRBV6-5, with no clear D. The CDR3 runs 14 residues. Trimming shortened V by 3 bases and J by 1 base, and 6 bases separated the two germline ends. Germline values: CDR1 MNHEY, CDR2 SVGAGI. In nucleotides, the CDR3 is TGTGCCAGCAGTTATTCTCTGAACACCGGGGAGCTGTTTTTT. Translation: CASSYSLNTGELFF.

The CDR3 bases are TGTGCCAGCAGTGAAGCCCGTAATTCACCCCTCCACTTT. It encodes CASSEARNSPLHF. The V gene is TRBV6-1, the J gene TRBJ1-6, with no clear D. In germline, CDR1 is MNHNS, CDR2 SASEGT. V was clipped by 0 bases and J by 6 bases, with 3 bases between them. The CDR3 totals 13 residues.

This clone was seen only a few times. The chain joins TRBV28 to TRBJ1-2; tentatively, D is TRBD1 (6 bases). The CDR3 covers 15 residues. V was clipped by 5 bases and J by 2 bases, with 15 bases between them. The germline CDR1 and CDR2 sequences are MDHEN and SYDVKM. The CDR3, as DNA: TGTGCCAGCAGTCACCGGACAGAAAGCAACTATGGCTACACCTTC. Translating it yields CASSHRTESNYGYTF.

The V and J genes are TRBV19 and TRBJ1-3, with D unresolved. Germline V gene sequence: CDR1 LNHDA, CDR2 SQIVND (reference sequence). V lost 7 bases to trimming and J lost 5 bases, with 15 bases between them. The CDR3 has 14 residues. CDR3 DNA: TGTGCCAGTACCATCAACAGAGGCCGAAACACCATATATTTT. This gives the protein CASTINRGRNTIYF. The entire variable domain, with the rest obtained from reference TRBV19 and TRBJ1-3, is as follows: DGGITQSPKYLFRKEGQNVTLSCEQNLNHDAMYWYRQDPGQGLRLIYYSQIVNDFQKGDIAEGYSVSREKKESFPLTVTSAQKNPTAFYLCASTINRGRNTIYFGEGSWLTVV.

This clone turned up a few times. The rearrangement uses TRBV2 and TRBJ1-5, with D possibly TRBD1 on 5 matching bases. The germline V gene encodes CDR1 SNHLY and CDR2 FYNNEI. The CDR3 contains 14 residues. V gave up 2 bases and J gave up 7 bases, with 12 bases separating them. For the CDR3, the DNA is TGTGCCAGCAGTGAACGACAGACAATCCAGCCCCAGCATTTT. As protein: CASSERQTIQPQHF.

The chain recombines TRBV27 with TRBJ2-3; 11 bases are a match to TRBD2. The germline CDR1 and CDR2 sequences are MNHEY and SMNVEV (reference sequence). The trim removed 5 bases at V and 6 bases at J, leaving 10 bases unmatched. The CDR3 extends over 16 amino acids. CDR3 residues: CASSTLAGGPLDTQYF. The DNA for the CDR3 is TGTGCCAGCAGTACGTTAGCGGGAGGGCCCTTGGATACGCAGTATTTT.

This chain uses TRBV27 with TRBJ2-7; TRBD1 is a possible D gene (6 bases). The CDR3 is 12 amino acids. Trimming stripped 6 bases from V and 2 bases from J, with 8 bases between. Germline V lookup: CDR1 MNHEY, CDR2 SMNVEV (reference sequence). The CDR3 sequence: CASRTGPYEQYF. The DNA of the CDR3 is TGTGCCAGCAGAACAGGGCCCTACGAGCAGTACTTC.

V gene TRBV5-1 combines with J gene TRBJ2-3; D unresolved. The CDR3 is made up of 13 amino acids. Germline lookup yields CDR1 SGHRS and CDR2 YFSETQ. V lost 1 base and J lost 2, with 5 bases in between. As DNA, the CDR3 is TGCGCCAGCAGCTTGTTCCTCACAGATACGCAGTATTTT. Translating gives CASSLFLTDTQYF.